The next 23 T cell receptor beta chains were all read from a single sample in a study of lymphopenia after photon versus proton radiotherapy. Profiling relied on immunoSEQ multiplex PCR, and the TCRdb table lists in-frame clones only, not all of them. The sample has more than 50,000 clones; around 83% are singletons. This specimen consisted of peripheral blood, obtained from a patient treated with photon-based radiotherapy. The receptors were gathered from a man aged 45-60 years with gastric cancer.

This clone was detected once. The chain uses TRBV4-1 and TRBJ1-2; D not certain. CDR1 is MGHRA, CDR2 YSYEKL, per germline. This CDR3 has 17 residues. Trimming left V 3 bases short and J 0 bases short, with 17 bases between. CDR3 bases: TGCGCCAGCAGCCAGCCTTCCGGCTGGGGATCTAACTATGGCTACACCTTC. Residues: CASSQPSGWGSNYGYTF.

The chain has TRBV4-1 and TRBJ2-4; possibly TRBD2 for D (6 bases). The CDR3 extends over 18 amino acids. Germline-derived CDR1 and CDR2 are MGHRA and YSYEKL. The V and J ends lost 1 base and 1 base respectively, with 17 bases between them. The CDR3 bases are TGCGCCAGCAGCCAAGGCCGCGTCGGAGGGAGTGCCAAAAACATTCAGTACTTC. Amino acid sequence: CASSQGRVGGSAKNIQYF.

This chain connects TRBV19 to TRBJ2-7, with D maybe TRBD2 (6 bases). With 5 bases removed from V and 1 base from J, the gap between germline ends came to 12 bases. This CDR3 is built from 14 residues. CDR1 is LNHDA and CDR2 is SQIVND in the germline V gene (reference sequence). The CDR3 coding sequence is TGTGCCAGTAGTGTCTCCGGGACTTCCTACGAGCAGTACTTC. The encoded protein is CASSVSGTSYEQYF.

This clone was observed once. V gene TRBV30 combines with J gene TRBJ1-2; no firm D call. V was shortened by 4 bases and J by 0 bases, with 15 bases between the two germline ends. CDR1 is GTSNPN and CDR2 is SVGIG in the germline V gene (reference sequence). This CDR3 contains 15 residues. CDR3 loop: CAWKSVPLANYGYTF. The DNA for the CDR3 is TGTGCCTGGAAGTCCGTTCCGCTAGCTAACTATGGCTACACCTTC.

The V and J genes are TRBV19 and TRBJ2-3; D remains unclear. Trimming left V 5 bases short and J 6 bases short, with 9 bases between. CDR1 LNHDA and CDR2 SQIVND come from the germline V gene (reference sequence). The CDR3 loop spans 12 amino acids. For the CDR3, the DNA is TGTGCCAGTAGTTCCAGACTCGATACGCAGTATTTT. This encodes CASSSRLDTQYF.

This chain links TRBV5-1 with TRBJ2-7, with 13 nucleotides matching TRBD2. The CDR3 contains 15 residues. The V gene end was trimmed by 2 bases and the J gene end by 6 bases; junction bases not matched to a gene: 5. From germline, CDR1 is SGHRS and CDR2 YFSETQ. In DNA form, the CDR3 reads TGCGCCAGCAGCTTAGGGACTAGCGGGACGGGCGAGCAGTACTTC. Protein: CASSLGTSGTGEQYF.

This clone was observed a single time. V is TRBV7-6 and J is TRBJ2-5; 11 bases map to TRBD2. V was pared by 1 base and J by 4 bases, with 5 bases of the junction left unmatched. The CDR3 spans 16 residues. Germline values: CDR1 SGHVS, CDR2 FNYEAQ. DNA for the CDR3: TGTGCCAGCAGCTTAGTAGGGCTAGCGGGAGGAGAGACCCAGTACTTC. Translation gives CASSLVGLAGGETQYF.

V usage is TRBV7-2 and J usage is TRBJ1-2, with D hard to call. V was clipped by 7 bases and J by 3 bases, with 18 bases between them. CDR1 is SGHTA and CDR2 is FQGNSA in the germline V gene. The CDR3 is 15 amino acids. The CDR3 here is CASTDTTGGYYGYTF. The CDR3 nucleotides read TGTGCCAGCACTGACACGACGGGAGGGTACTATGGCTACACCTTC.

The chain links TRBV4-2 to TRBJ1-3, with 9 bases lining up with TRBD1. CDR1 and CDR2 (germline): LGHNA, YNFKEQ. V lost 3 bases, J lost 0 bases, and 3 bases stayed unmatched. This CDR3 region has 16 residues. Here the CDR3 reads CASSQGTGPSGNTIYF. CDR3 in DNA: TGTGCCAGCAGCCAGGGGACAGGGCCCTCTGGAAACACCATATATTTT.

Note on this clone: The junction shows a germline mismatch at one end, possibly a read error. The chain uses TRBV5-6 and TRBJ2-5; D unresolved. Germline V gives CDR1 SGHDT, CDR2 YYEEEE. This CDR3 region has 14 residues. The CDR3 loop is CASSLGPLGETQYF. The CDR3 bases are TGTGCCAGCAGTTTGGGCCCCCTAGGAGAGACCCAGTACTTC.

For the CDR3, the DNA is TGCAGCGTCGCCCCCGGGACAGCGAACTATGGCTACACCTTC. The encoded protein is CSVAPGTANYGYTF. The chain carries TRBV29-1 and TRBJ1-2; 7 bases align to TRBD1. The J segment lost 2 bases and the V segment lost 6 bases, leaving 9 bases of the junction unmatched. Germline V lookup: CDR1 SQVTM, CDR2 ANQGSEA. The CDR3 covers 14 residues.

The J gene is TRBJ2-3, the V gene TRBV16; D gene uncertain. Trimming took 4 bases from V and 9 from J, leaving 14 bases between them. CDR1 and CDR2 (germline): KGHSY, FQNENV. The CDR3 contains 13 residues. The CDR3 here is CASSPNQARTQYF. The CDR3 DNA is TGTGCCAGCAGCCCAAACCAGGCGAGAACGCAGTATTTT.

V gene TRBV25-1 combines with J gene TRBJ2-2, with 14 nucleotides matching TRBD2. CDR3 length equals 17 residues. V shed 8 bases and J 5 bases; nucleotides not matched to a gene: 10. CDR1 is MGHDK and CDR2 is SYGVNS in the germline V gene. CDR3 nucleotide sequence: TGTGCCAGCCCTGGGACTAGCGGGAGTCACGGGACCGGGGAGCTGTTTTTT. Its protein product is CASPGTSGSHGTGELFF. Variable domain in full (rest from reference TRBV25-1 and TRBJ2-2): EADIYQTPRYLVIGTGKKITLECSQTMGHDKMYWYQQDPGMELHLIHYSYGVNSTEKGDLSSESTVSRIRTEHFPLTLESARPSHTSQYLCASPGTSGSHGTGELFFGEGSRLTVL.

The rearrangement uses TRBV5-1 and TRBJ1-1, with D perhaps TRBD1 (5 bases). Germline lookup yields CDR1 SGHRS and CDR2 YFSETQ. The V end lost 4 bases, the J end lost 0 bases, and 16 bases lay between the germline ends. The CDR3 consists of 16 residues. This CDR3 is CASSGGYQVLNTEAFF. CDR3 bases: TGCGCCAGCAGCGGGGGTTACCAGGTTTTGAACACTGAAGCTTTCTTT.

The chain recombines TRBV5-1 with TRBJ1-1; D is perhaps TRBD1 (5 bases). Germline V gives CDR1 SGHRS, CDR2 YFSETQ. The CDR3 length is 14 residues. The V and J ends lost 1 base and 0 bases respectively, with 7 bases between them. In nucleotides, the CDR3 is TGCGCCAGCAGCTTGCAGGGTATGAACACTGAAGCTTTCTTT. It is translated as CASSLQGMNTEAFF.

The CDR3, as DNA: TGTGCCAGCAGCTTAGATCGGTCGGGTCTTGACGAGCAGTACTTC. Translating it yields CASSLDRSGLDEQYF. The chain combines TRBV11-2 with TRBJ2-7; no definite D call. V shed 0 bases and J shed 5 bases, with 14 bases lying between them. The germline gives CDR1 SGHAT, CDR2 FQNNGV. This CDR3 is built from 15 residues. The full variable domain, in which reference TRBV11-2 and TRBJ2-7 provide the parts outside the CDR3, is EAGVAQSPRYKIIEKRQSVAFWCNPISGHATLYWYQQILGQGPKLLIQFQNNGVVDDSQLPKDRFSAERLKGVDSTLKIQPAKLEDSAVYLCASSLDRSGLDEQYFGPGTRLTVT.

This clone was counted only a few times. The CDR3 region has the DNA TGTGCCACCACCACCGGGGGTGGTAAGAATGAAAAACTGTTTTTT. Translated, it gives CATTTGGGKNEKLFF. This chain links TRBV15 with TRBJ1-4; a weak D match, TRBD1 (5 bases). This CDR3 region has 15 residues. V dropped 7 bases and J dropped 5 bases, with 17 bases sitting between them. The germline CDR1 and CDR2 sequences are LNHNV and YYDKDF (reference sequence).

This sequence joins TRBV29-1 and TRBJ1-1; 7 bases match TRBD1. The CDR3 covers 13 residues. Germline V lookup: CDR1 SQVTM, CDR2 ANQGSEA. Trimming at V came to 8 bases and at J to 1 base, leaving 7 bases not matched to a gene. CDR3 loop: CSTHRTGNTEAFF. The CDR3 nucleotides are TGCAGCACCCATCGGACAGGGAACACTGAAGCTTTCTTT. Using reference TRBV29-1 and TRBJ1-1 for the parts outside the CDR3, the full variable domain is SAVISQKPSRDICQRGTSLTIQCQVDSQVTMMFWYRQQPGQSLTLIATANQGSEATYESGFVIDKFPISRPNLTFSTLTVSNMSPEDSSIYLCSTHRTGNTEAFFGQGTRLTVV.

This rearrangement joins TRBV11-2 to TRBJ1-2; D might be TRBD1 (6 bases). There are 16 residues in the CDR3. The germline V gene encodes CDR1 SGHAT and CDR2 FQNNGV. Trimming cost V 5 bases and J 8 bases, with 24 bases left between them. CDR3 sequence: CASSLLRGAWVDGYTF. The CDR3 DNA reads TGTGCCAGCAGCCTTTTACGGGGGGCGTGGGTTGACGGCTACACCTTC.

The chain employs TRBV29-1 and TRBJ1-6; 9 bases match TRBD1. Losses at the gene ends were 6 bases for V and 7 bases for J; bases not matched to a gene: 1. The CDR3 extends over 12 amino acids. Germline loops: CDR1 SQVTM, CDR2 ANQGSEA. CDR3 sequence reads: CSVGTGNSPLHF. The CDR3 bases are TGCAGCGTCGGGACAGGGAATTCACCCCTCCACTTT. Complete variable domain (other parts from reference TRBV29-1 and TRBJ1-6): SAVISQKPSRDICQRGTSLTIQCQVDSQVTMMFWYRQQPGQSLTLIATANQGSEATYESGFVIDKFPISRPNLTFSTLTVSNMSPEDSSIYLCSVGTGNSPLHFGNGTRLTVT.

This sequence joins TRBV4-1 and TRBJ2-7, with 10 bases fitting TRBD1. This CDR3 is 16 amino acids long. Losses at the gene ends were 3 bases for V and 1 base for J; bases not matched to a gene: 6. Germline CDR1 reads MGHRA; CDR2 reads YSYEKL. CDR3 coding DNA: TGCGCCAGCAGCCATGAACCGGGACAGGGGTCCTACGAGCAGTACTTC. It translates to CASSHEPGQGSYEQYF.

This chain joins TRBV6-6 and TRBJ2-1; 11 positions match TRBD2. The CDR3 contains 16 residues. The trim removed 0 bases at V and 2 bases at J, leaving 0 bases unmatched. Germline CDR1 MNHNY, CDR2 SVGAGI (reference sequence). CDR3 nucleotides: TGTGCCAGCAGTTACTCGACTAGCGGGACCTACAATGAGCAGTTCTTC. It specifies CASSYSTSGTYNEQFF.

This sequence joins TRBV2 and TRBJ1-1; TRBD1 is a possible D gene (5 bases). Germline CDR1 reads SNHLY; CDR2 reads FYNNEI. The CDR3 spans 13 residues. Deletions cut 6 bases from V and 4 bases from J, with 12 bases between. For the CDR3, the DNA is TGTGCCAGCAGGCTCTCCGGGGGCACTGAAGCTTTCTTT. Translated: CASRLSGGTEAFF.